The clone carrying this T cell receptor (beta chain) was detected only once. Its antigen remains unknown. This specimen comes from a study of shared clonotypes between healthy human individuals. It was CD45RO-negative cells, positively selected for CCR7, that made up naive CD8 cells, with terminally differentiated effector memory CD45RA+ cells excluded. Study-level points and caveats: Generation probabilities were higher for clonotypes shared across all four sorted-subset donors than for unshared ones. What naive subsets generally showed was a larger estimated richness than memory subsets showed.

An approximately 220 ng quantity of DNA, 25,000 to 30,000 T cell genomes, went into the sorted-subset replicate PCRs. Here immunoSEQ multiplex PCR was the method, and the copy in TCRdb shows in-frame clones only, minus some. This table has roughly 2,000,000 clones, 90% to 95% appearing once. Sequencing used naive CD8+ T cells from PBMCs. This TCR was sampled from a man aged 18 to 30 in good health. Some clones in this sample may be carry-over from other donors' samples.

The CDR3 here is CASSWGDSVEQYF. CDR3 nucleotides: TGTGCCAGCAGCTGGGGAGACTCGGTCGAGCAGTACTTC. The chain couples TRBV5-6 to TRBJ2-7, with a possible D match to TRBD2 (5 bases). With 3 bases removed from V and 6 bases from J, the gap between germline ends came to 13 bases. This CDR3 is 13 amino acids long. Germline CDR1 and CDR2: SGHDT and YYEEEE.